This T cell receptor (beta chain) was sequenced for a study of regulatory T cells in long-lasting Graves disease (dated by TCRdb to 2020 to 2023). A note on the overall study: Antithyroid drugs had been taken for less than 3 months by newly diagnosed Graves' disease patients. Patients with persistent Graves' disease were compared with patients with newly diagnosed Graves' disease using TCR sequencing and RNA sequencing of peripheral blood. The study was registered as a clinical trial and conducted in China. TCR sequencing covered some 13 persistent and about 20 newly diagnosed Graves' disease patients, 33 samples in total. Study-level results and caveats: Persistent disease showed preferential use of TRBV28, TRBJ1-2 and TRBJ2-5, whereas newly diagnosed disease favored TRBV20-1 and TRBJ2-1. Compared with newly diagnosed patients, patients with persistent Graves' disease had lower TCR Shannon entropy and fewer highly expanded clones, which suggests clonal expansion. The small sample size was acknowledged by the authors as a limitation that may reduce accuracy. Peripheral blood alone was examined, since thyroid tissue, which constituted the primary lesion, could not be accessed. A larger number of public clonotypes was shared among persistent patients (under 3,000) than among newly diagnosed patients (about 990). Sequencing and analysis were restricted to the TCR beta chain.

The library was produced with multiplex PCR. Instrument on record: Illumina HiSeq 4000. TCR beta libraries were built with iRepertoire HTBI primers and Arm-PCR amplification of CDR3 regions. PCR products were gel purified before sequencing. In the paper's pipeline: Gene usage analysis of CDR3 amino acid clonotypes used the approximately 62 TRBV and some 13 TRBJ segments found across samples. COPE and FqMerger were used to merge filtered high-quality paired reads into contigs. BLAST was used to align contigs to IMGT TRBV, TRBD and TRBJ reference genes, with CDR3 defined following IMGT. Any clonotype with a frequency above 0.1% was classified as a highly expanded clone. Repertoire diversity was measured by Shannon entropy, and V-J evenness by the Gini coefficient. A clonotype was considered public if more than one individual shared it. Starting from the raw public reads, TCRdb applied fastp trimming at Q25, assembled clones with MiXCR and retained in-frame beta chains. Rows matching on CDR3 protein sequence are summarized as one entry with the most common DNA and genes. The V and J calls and clone size come from TCRdb's table, not from the authors' own analysis. This sample is represented by some 330,000 distinct CDR3 sequences; 12% of them were singletons. The ten largest clones take up approximately 20% of the sample.

The CDR3 has 15 amino acids, counting the end cysteine and phenylalanine. Here the CDR3 DNA is all that survives: 45 bases in frame from base 1. Reading the germline V gene gives CDR1 SGDLS and CDR2 YYNGEE. Trimming at the junction amounts to 0 bases on V and 4 bases on J, and the germline ends lie 13 bases apart. The meaning of the sample's time point label: newly diagnosed GD, antithyroid drugs for less than 3 months. For both TCR sequencing and RNA sequencing, RNA was extracted from PBMCs using TRIzol. The diagnosis of Graves' disease followed American Thyroid Association guidelines. Patients were recruited from an endocrinology department in Xi'an, China. From each patient, 7.5 to 10 milliliters of peripheral blood was collected into an EDTA anticoagulant tube. Ficoll Paque Plus density gradient separation was used to isolate PBMCs, and no additional T cell sorting was done. An Agilent 2100 Bioanalyzer and agarose gel were used to check RNA quality, while a NanoDrop 2000 measured RNA concentration.

Notes on this clonotype: Its antigen remains unidentified. There are no base qualities to consult, and no much larger clone falls within one base.

These data were also filed under a second study, of T cells in Graves' hyperthyroidism and ophthalmopathy. The second study also describes: Stable Graves' hyperthyroidism was defined as the absence of progression to ophthalmopathy over 18 months of follow-up. Hyperthyroidism patients were aged 18 to 65 years and newly diagnosed, with disease duration of less than 2 months. The study excluded patients with uncontrolled infections, other autoimmune diseases, pregnancy or lactation. Diagnoses were based on clinical symptoms, serum thyroxine and TRAb, thyroid ultrasound and orbital computed tomography. For the first round of RT-PCR on the TCR CDR3, the HTBI primer set was used together with the Qiagen OneStep RT-PCR kit. Most expanded thyroid clonotypes (frequency above 0.001) were also detected in blood, a finding suggesting that blood repertoires may reflect thyroid immune responses. A model built on a 13 V-J signature distinguished ophthalmopathy from stable hyperthyroidism, reaching about 88% sensitivity and 81.08% specificity in cross-validation and 80%/75% in testing. In validation, the model predicted progression to ophthalmopathy with around 71% sensitivity and less than 75% specificity, a median of about six months before onset. TCR V-J signatures able to tell the groups apart were searched for in a discovery cohort of about a hundred patients, of whom approximately 40 had Graves' ophthalmopathy and around 57 had stable Graves' hyperthyroidism. Whether ophthalmopathy could be predicted prospectively was tested in an independent validation cohort made up of under 20 hyperthyroidism patients plus 17 patients who later progressed to ophthalmopathy. The roughly 100 discovery patients were divided at random into training and test sets in a 7:3 ratio. The study also compared thyroid tissue and blood T-cell repertoires from roughly six Graves' hyperthyroidism patients. Once sampling was done, hyperthyroidism patients were given methimazole at a starting dose of 30 mg daily, whereas ophthalmopathy patients were given high-dose intravenous methylprednisolone. Libraries were constructed in a second round of multiplex PCR, after which size selection and purification were performed. The libraries were sequenced on an Illumina HiSeq2000 using paired-end 100 bp reads. SOAPnuke was used to process the raw data, removing reads that contained adapters or uncalled bases, had a mean Phred below 15, or lacked an exact match to the constant primer or identifier. COPE v1.2.5 was used to merge high-quality paired reads, and clonotypes were defined as unique nucleotide sequences. MiTCR v1.1 was used to align clonotypes to the IMGT TRBV, TRBD and TRBJ reference segments. The analysis included only V-J combinations with a frequency above 0.0001, which together covered more than 99% of the repertoires. The TCS score was defined as the ratio of F50 (clonal expansion) to E x V (chaos), calculated using BLOSUM62-based TCRdist between CDR3 peptides within each V-J. Welch's t-statistics and random forest reduced roughly 500 V-J features to 13, which were used in a naive Bayes classifier (R e1071). Sample size was not statistically predetermined, and blinding of investigators to group allocation was not performed. The paper reports TCR Vbeta CDR3 sequencing of over 120 peripheral blood samples: 40 or so ophthalmopathy, approximately 74 hyperthyroidism and around 17 progressor patients.

The rearranged segments are TRBV9 and TRBJ1-2; the D gene is not confidently resolved. The receptor was derived from a woman aged 18-29 years with Graves disease. Donor details come from another sample of the same person, matched by shared clones. The sequences come from peripheral blood mononuclear cells (PBMCs), collected at new diagnosis, from a patient treated with antithyroid drugs. The DNA sequence reads TGTGCCAGCAGCGTAGACCCTACCGCCCGCTATGGCTACACCTTC. This translates into CASSVDPTARYGYTF. The full variable domain, completed from the reference TRBV9 and TRBJ1-2 proteins outside the CDR3, reads DSGVTQTPKHLITATGQRVTLRCSPRSGDLSVYWYQQSLDQGLQFLIQYYNGEERAKGNILERFSAQQFPDLHSELNLSSLELGDSALYFCASSVDPTARYGYTFGSGTRLTVV.